Listed here are 23 T cell receptor beta chains from one sample, sequenced in a study of T cell repertoires in cytomegalovirus infection. One entry per CDR3 protein results from TCRdb running MiXCR on the reads. The sample lists around 260,000 distinct CDR3 sequences, about a quarter seen once, with roughly 13% in the top ten. The sample comprised PBMCs. The source of these receptors is a human donor in good health (CMV status not recorded). Some clones in this sample may be carry-over from other donors' samples.

The CDR3 protein is CSVEVTGVAFF. In DNA form, the CDR3 reads TGCAGCGTTGAAGTGACAGGGGTAGCTTTCTTT. V and J are TRBV29-1 and TRBJ1-1; TRBD1 matches at 8 bases. The CDR3 extends over 11 amino acids. The germline gives CDR1 SQVTM, CDR2 ANQGSEA. The V segment lost 1 base and the J segment 10 bases; nucleotides outside the gene matches: 2.

Worth noting for this clonotype: At one boundary the junction diverges from the germline segment, which might be a read error. This chain uses TRBV7-2 with TRBJ1-1; the D is unclear. The CDR3 spans 15 residues. Per the germline V gene, CDR1 is SGHTA and CDR2 is FQGNSA. Here the CDR3 reads CASRLGRTMNTEALF. The CDR3 DNA sequence: TGTGCCAGCCGGCTCGGGAGGACGATGAACACTGAAGCTCTCTTT.

Turning to this clonotype: This may stem from a read error, because a much larger clone lies one nucleotide away. The missing conserved phenylalanine or tryptophan at the end of this CDR3 makes a read error likely. Here the CDR3 DNA reads TGTGCCAGCAGGGTGCCGGGACTTTACGAGCAGTACTTA. Amino acids: CASRVPGLYEQYL. The rearrangement uses TRBV7-2 and TRBJ2-7; possibly TRBD2 for D (6 bases). This CDR3 is 13 amino acids long. Germline-derived CDR1 and CDR2 are SGHTA and FQGNSA. V lost 6 bases, J lost 4 bases, and 13 bases lay in between.

Many counts were recorded for this clonotype. The chain combines TRBV7-2 with TRBJ2-3, with 8 bases that match TRBD1. This CDR3 contains 15 residues. The junction had 4 bases not matched to a gene; V was cut back by 5 bases and J by 0 bases. Germline V lookup: CDR1 SGHTA, CDR2 FQGNSA. CDR3 coding DNA: TGTGCCAGCAGCCCAAGACAGGGGAGCACAGATACGCAGTATTTT. Its protein product is CASSPRQGSTDTQYF.

This clonotype was seen a few times. The V gene is TRBV20-1, the J gene TRBJ1-2, with D maybe TRBD1 (5 bases). In germline, CDR1 is DFQATT, CDR2 SNEGSKA (reference sequence). V lost 7 bases and J lost 4, with 19 bases in between. CDR3 length: 14 amino acids. CDR3 coding DNA: TGCAGTGGGACTGGGGGGGTATTTGTCTATGGCTACACCTTC. Translation: CSGTGGVFVYGYTF.

The DNA for the CDR3 is TGTGCCAGCAGCTTGGATGGGACAGCCTCCTACGAGCAGTACTTC. Its translation is CASSLDGTASYEQYF. The chain recombines TRBV5-6 with TRBJ2-7, with TRBD1 matching over 7 bases. The CDR3 length is 15 residues. Germline V gives CDR1 SGHDT, CDR2 YYEEEE. V dropped 0 bases and J dropped 0; count of bases not matched to a gene: 3.

This chain connects TRBV29-1 to TRBJ2-1; tentatively, D is TRBD1 (6 bases). From germline, CDR1 is SQVTM and CDR2 ANQGSEA. V lost 5 bases, J lost 8 bases, and 16 bases lay in between. The CDR3 has 13 amino acids. The CDR3 protein is CSVQVLQGYEQFF. In DNA form, the CDR3 reads TGCAGCGTTCAGGTCCTACAGGGTTATGAGCAGTTCTTC.

This clonotype was seen at least ten times. The chain couples TRBV7-2 to TRBJ2-1, with TRBD2 identical over 7 bases. The J segment lost 0 bases and the V segment lost 0 bases, leaving 2 bases of the junction unmatched. Looked up from germline, CDR1 is SGHTA and CDR2 is FQGNSA. This CDR3 has 16 amino acids. The CDR3 nucleotides read TGTGCCAGCAGCTTAGCGGGAGGGCACTCCTACAATGAGCAGTTCTTC. This translates into CASSLAGGHSYNEQFF.

This clonotype has just a few counts. The chain recombines TRBV5-3 with TRBJ2-7; D remains ambiguous. TRBV5-3 is classed as an ORF, of uncertain function. This CDR3 is 13 amino acids long. The CDR3 sequence: CASSLGWNYEQYV. The CDR3 DNA reads TGTGCCAGCAGCTTGGGCTGGAACTACGAGCAGTACGTC.

This clonotype was seen a few times. The rearrangement uses TRBV15 and TRBJ2-1; possibly TRBD2 for D (6 bases). V lost 2 bases to trimming and J lost 7 bases, with 15 bases between them. Germline CDR1 reads LNHNV; CDR2 reads YYDKDF (reference sequence). There are 15 residues in the CDR3. The CDR3 is CATSRPFRRGNEQFF. CDR3 nucleotides: TGTGCCACCAGCAGACCCTTCCGGAGGGGTAATGAGCAGTTCTTC.

The chain links TRBV24-1 to TRBJ2-3, with D possibly TRBD1 on 5 matching bases. The CDR3 consists of 16 residues. V was trimmed by 2 bases and J by 0 bases, leaving 11 bases between them. Germline-derived CDR1 and CDR2 are KGHDR and SFDVKD. As DNA, the CDR3 is TGTGCCACCAGTGATTCCAGGGTTGGCAGCACAGATACGCAGTATTTT. Translating it yields CATSDSRVGSTDTQYF.

This clonotype was detected only a few times. The V gene is TRBV20-1, the J gene TRBJ2-5; 8 bases line up with TRBD2. CDR1 and CDR2 (germline): DFQATT, SNEGSKA (reference sequence). The V gene end was trimmed by 8 bases and the J gene end by 0 bases; junction bases not matched to a gene: 8. The CDR3 has 14 residues. CDR3: CSKTTSAYQETQYF. CDR3 coding DNA: TGCAGTAAAACGACTAGCGCCTACCAAGAGACCCAGTACTTC.

This clonotype was recorded a few times. The V and J genes are TRBV10-1 and TRBJ2-7; D gene unclear. V lost 1 base and J lost 5, with 6 bases in between. CDR1 is WNHNN, CDR2 SYGVQD, per germline (reference sequence). This CDR3 spans 12 amino acids. As DNA, the CDR3 is TGCGCCAGCAGTGAGTTTCTTAACGAGCAGTACTTC. The encoded protein is CASSEFLNEQYF.

This clonotype has ten or more counts. The chain is built from TRBV7-9 and TRBJ2-7; TRBD2 matches at 7 bases. The CDR3 runs 15 residues. Germline V gene lookup returns CDR1 SEHNR and CDR2 FQNEAQ (reference sequence). J lost 0 bases, V lost 5 bases, and 7 bases had no gene match. The CDR3 here is CASSGEGGVSYEQYF. The CDR3 coding sequence is TGTGCCAGCAGCGGGGAGGGTGGCGTCTCCTACGAGCAGTACTTC.

CDR3 coding DNA: TGTGCCAGCAGCCAAGATGGGGAGGTAGGGGATACGCAGTATTTT. Its protein product is CASSQDGEVGDTQYF. The chain combines TRBV4-2 with TRBJ2-3, with D maybe TRBD2 (6 bases). The V end lost 0 bases, the J end lost 6 bases, and 13 bases lay between the germline ends. The CDR3 is made up of 15 amino acids. The germline V gene encodes CDR1 LGHNA and CDR2 YNFKEQ.

This clonotype occurred a few times. The rearrangement uses TRBV6-1 and TRBJ2-1; 7 nucleotides line up with TRBD2. Trimming took 4 bases from V and 7 from J; bases not matched to a gene: 1. The germline V gene encodes CDR1 MNHNS and CDR2 SASEGT. This CDR3 has 12 amino acids. The CDR3 here is CASSAAGNEQFF. The DNA of the CDR3 is TGTGCCAGCAGTGCAGCGGGAAATGAGCAGTTCTTC.

V usage is TRBV19 and J usage is TRBJ2-6; no reliable D call. The length of the CDR3 is 16 residues. Trimming removed 5 bases from V and 2 bases from J, with 13 bases in between. From germline, CDR1 is LNHDA and CDR2 SQIVND (reference sequence). CDR3 residues: CASSPGGAAGANVLTF. The CDR3 region has the DNA TGTGCCAGTAGTCCAGGTGGCGCGGCTGGGGCCAACGTCCTGACTTTC.

The chain recombines TRBV28 with TRBJ2-3, with D possibly TRBD1 on 5 matching bases. The CDR3 is made up of 15 amino acids. Deletions cut 0 bases from V and 4 bases from J, with 11 bases between. Per the germline V gene, CDR1 is MDHEN and CDR2 is SYDVKM. CDR3 loop: CASSLWGRDADTQYF. CDR3 coding DNA: TGTGCCAGCAGTTTATGGGGCAGGGATGCAGATACGCAGTATTTT.

In its sample, this clonotype was seen many times. The chain is built from TRBV7-2 and TRBJ2-7; no clear D. The CDR3 is made up of 16 amino acids. Germline V CDR1 and CDR2: SGHTA, FQGNSA. Deletions cut 2 bases from V and 4 bases from J, with 18 bases between. The CDR3 nucleotides read TGTGCCAGCAGCTTAAATTTCTTCTCAGGCGCGTACGAGCAGTACTTC. As protein: CASSLNFFSGAYEQYF.

The CDR3 nucleotides read TGTGCCAGCAGCCCCCATGAGGGGGGTAGAGAGACCCAGTACTTC. It codes for CASSPHEGGRETQYF. This rearrangement joins TRBV28 to TRBJ2-5; D is possibly TRBD1 or TRBD2 (6 bases each). Trimming took off 6 bases at V and 4 bases at J, with 18 bases between the two ends. The germline CDR1 and CDR2 sequences are MDHEN and SYDVKM. The CDR3 consists of 15 residues.

This clonotype was observed a handful of times. The chain links TRBV5-5 to TRBJ1-2; 7 nucleotides agree with TRBD1. J gave up 5 bases and V 2 bases, and 3 bases lay outside the gene matches. Germline V lookup: CDR1 SGHKS, CDR2 YYEKEE (reference sequence). The CDR3 loop spans 13 amino acids. The CDR3 bases are TGTGCCAGCAGCTTTACAGGGGTTTATGGCTACACCTTC. This gives the protein CASSFTGVYGYTF.

This clonotype showed up many times. The chain combines TRBV11-2 with TRBJ2-7, with D possibly TRBD1 on 6 matching bases. This CDR3 spans 13 amino acids. The V gene lost 1 base and the J gene lost 13 bases, with 17 bases spanning the gap. Germline lookup yields CDR1 SGHAT and CDR2 FQNNGV. The DNA of the CDR3 is TGTGCCAGCAGCTTAGGCGGACAGACCTCTCCCTACTTC. It is translated as CASSLGGQTSPYF.

The chain joins TRBV2 to TRBJ1-2; tentative D call: TRBD1 (5 bases). The CDR3 sequence is 15 residues long. Germline V gives CDR1 SNHLY, CDR2 FYNNEI. V lost 2 bases and J lost 4, with 14 bases in between. CDR3: CASSELTGGGYGYTF. DNA for the CDR3: TGTGCCAGCAGTGAACTTACGGGGGGTGGCTATGGCTACACCTTC.